What follows are 28 T cell receptor beta chains derived from one specimen sequenced in a study of STAT5B mutations in CD4+ large granular lymphocyte leukemia. The method was immunoSEQ multiplex PCR; TCRdb's version includes in-frame clones alone and lacks a portion of them. The sample holds some 23,000 clones, 74% seen once. Sequenced input: CD4+ T cells from blood buffy coats. The receptors here all came from a human donor in good health.

The chain couples TRBV28 to TRBJ2-3; 7 nucleotides match TRBD1. V was clipped by 8 bases and J by 1 base; unmatched bases: 6. Germline V gene data show CDR1 as MDHEN and CDR2 as SYDVKM. CDR3 size: 14 residues. CDR3 residues: CASRRQGGTDTQYF. The CDR3 region has the DNA TGTGCCAGCCGCAGGCAGGGGGGCACAGATACGCAGTATTTT.

V gene TRBV5-1 combines with J gene TRBJ2-1; D gene unclear. V was clipped by 4 bases and J by 10 bases, with 9 bases between them. Looked up from germline, CDR1 is SGHRS and CDR2 is YFSETQ. CDR3 length: 11 amino acids. CDR3 region: CASSRLGEQFF. CDR3 nucleotide sequence: TGCGCCAGCAGCCGGCTTGGGGAGCAGTTCTTC. Combining the CDR3 with reference TRBV5-1 and TRBJ2-1 gives the whole variable domain KAGVTQTPRYLIKTRGQQVTLSCSPISGHRSVSWYQQTPGQGLQFLFEYFSETQRNKGNFPGRFSGRQFSNSRSEMNVSTLELGDSALYLCASSRLGEQFFGPGTRLTVL.

The V and J genes are TRBV4-1 and TRBJ2-2; 15 positions agree with TRBD2. The CDR3 spans 18 residues. CDR1 is MGHRA and CDR2 is YSYEKL in the germline V gene. Losses at the gene ends were 3 bases for V and 5 bases for J; bases not matched to a gene: 7. The CDR3 nucleotides are TGCGCCAGCAGCCACACGGGACTAGCGGGAGGCGGGACCGGGGAGCTGTTTTTT. It yields the protein CASSHTGLAGGGTGELFF.

The chain is built from TRBV4-2 and TRBJ2-2, with D possibly matching TRBD2 (6 bases). The CDR3 extends over 20 amino acids. Trimming took off 2 bases at V and 1 base at J, with 23 bases between the two ends. Per germline, CDR1 LGHNA and CDR2 YNFKEQ. CDR3 sequence: CASSQPFSGLASENTGELFF. CDR3 nucleotides: TGTGCCAGCAGCCAACCTTTTTCGGGGTTGGCTAGCGAGAACACCGGGGAGCTGTTTTTT.

This rearrangement joins TRBV18 to TRBJ1-1, with 8 bases that match TRBD1. Germline-derived CDR1 and CDR2 are KGHSH and LQKENI. This CDR3 has 16 residues. V lost 6 bases and J lost 5; bases outside the gene matches: 14. The CDR3 loop is CASSPSITGGRTEAFF. The CDR3 nucleotides are TGTGCCAGCTCTCCTAGCATCACAGGGGGAAGGACTGAAGCTTTCTTT. The full variable domain, completed using reference TRBV18 and TRBJ1-1, is NAGVMQNPRHLVRRRGQEARLRCSPMKGHSHVYWYRQLPEEGLKFMVYLQKENIIDESGMPKERFSAEFPKEGPSILRIQQVVRGDSAAYFCASSPSITGGRTEAFFGQGTRLTVV.

This chain uses TRBV7-9 with TRBJ1-5, with D perhaps TRBD1 (6 bases). V lost 2 bases and J lost 8, with 10 bases in between. Germline V CDR1 and CDR2: SEHNR, FQNEAQ (reference sequence). The CDR3 is 13 amino acids. The CDR3 DNA sequence: TGTGCCAGCAGCTTACGGGGGGCGGAGCCCCAGCATTTT. The encoded protein is CASSLRGAEPQHF.

This clone has just one count. The chain employs TRBV7-3 and TRBJ2-1; D gene ambiguous. The germline V gene has CDR1 SGHTA and CDR2 FQGTGA. The ends were cut back, 3 bases at V and 5 bases at J, with 17 bases in the middle. This CDR3 is 16 amino acids long. In nucleotides, the CDR3 is TGTGCCAGCAGCTTTACGGGTATGACGGGCGACAATGAGCAGTTCTTC. The encoded protein is CASSFTGMTGDNEQFF. The whole variable domain, filled in from reference TRBV7-3 and TRBJ2-1, reads GAGVSQTPSNKVTEKGKYVELRCDPISGHTALYWYRQSLGQGPEFLIYFQGTGAADDSGLPNDRFFAVRPEGSVSTLKIQRTERGDSAVYLCASSFTGMTGDNEQFFGPGTRLTVL.

The chain links TRBV27 to TRBJ1-1, with D possibly matching TRBD1 (6 bases). With 2 bases removed from V and 1 base from J, the gap between germline ends came to 8 bases. CDR1 MNHEY and CDR2 SMNVEV come from the germline V gene (reference sequence). There are 14 residues in the CDR3. CDR3 sequence (DNA): TGTGCCAGCAGTTTAAGGGGACAGAACACTGAAGCTTTCTTT. Translating gives CASSLRGQNTEAFF.

This chain links TRBV4-1 with TRBJ2-3, with 15 positions matching TRBD2. J was trimmed by 5 bases and V by 4 bases; bases with no gene match: 4. Per the germline V gene, CDR1 is MGHRA and CDR2 is YSYEKL. This CDR3 spans 16 amino acids. The CDR3 protein is CASSRTSGGAEDTQYF. The CDR3 DNA sequence: TGCGCCAGCAGCCGGACTAGCGGGGGGGCGGAAGATACGCAGTATTTT.

The chain is built from TRBV28 and TRBJ2-7; TRBD1 aligns across 9 bases. CDR3 length: 13 residues. CDR1 is MDHEN, CDR2 SYDVKM, per germline. V lost 6 bases to trimming and J lost 4 bases; unmatched junction nucleotides: 4. The CDR3 spells CASRQTGGYEQYF. For the CDR3, the DNA is TGTGCCAGCAGACAGACAGGGGGTTACGAGCAGTACTTC.

V and J are TRBV28 and TRBJ1-4; 11 positions agree with TRBD1. Trimming removed 5 bases from V and 6 bases from J; junction bases left unmatched: 5. This CDR3 is built from 15 residues. CDR1 and CDR2 (germline): MDHEN, SYDVKM. CDR3 nucleotide sequence: TGTGCCAGCAGTCCACCGGGACAGGGGGATGAAAAACTGTTTTTT. It yields the protein CASSPPGQGDEKLFF.

This chain joins TRBV7-9 and TRBJ1-3; possibly TRBD1 for D (6 bases). The V end lost 8 bases, the J end lost 0 bases, and 14 bases lay between the germline ends. The germline V gene encodes CDR1 SEHNR and CDR2 FQNEAQ (reference sequence). The CDR3 runs 15 residues. CDR3 sequence: CASSGAGLSGNTIYF. CDR3 sequence (DNA): TGTGCCAGCTCAGGGGCCGGACTCTCTGGAAACACCATATATTTT.

The chain links TRBV27 to TRBJ1-1; a possible D gene is TRBD1 (5 bases). Trimming left V 5 bases short and J 1 base short, with 8 bases between. This CDR3 is built from 13 residues. Germline lookup yields CDR1 MNHEY and CDR2 SMNVEV (reference sequence). CDR3 coding DNA: TGTGCCAGCAGTCATGACAGGAACACTGAAGCTTTCTTT. The encoded protein is CASSHDRNTEAFF.

In its sample, this clone was seen a few times. Germline and junction disagree at one end, which may indicate a read error. V and J are TRBV19 and TRBJ1-1; a weak D match, TRBD1 (5 bases). Per germline, CDR1 LNHDA and CDR2 SQIVND (reference sequence). The CDR3 totals 13 residues. The CDR3 region is CASQDIPDTGAFF. The CDR3 nucleotides are TGTGCCAGTCAGGACATCCCCGATACTGGAGCTTTCTTT.

Turning to this clone: Compared with germline, one end of the junction differs, possibly owing to a read error. CDR3 protein: CASSPDPNTGELFF. The CDR3 DNA sequence: TGTGCTAGCAGCCCCGATCCGAACACCGGGGAGCTGTTTTTT. The V and J genes are TRBV7-7 and TRBJ2-2, with no clear D. This CDR3 spans 14 amino acids. Germline V lookup: CDR1 SSHAT, CDR2 FNYEAQ (reference sequence).

The rearrangement joins TRBV5-1 to TRBJ1-3; D uncertain. CDR3 length equals 13 residues. Germline V lookup: CDR1 SGHRS, CDR2 YFSETQ. V lost 4 bases to trimming and J lost 0 bases, with 5 bases between them. The CDR3 region is CASSPSSGNTIYF. CDR3 DNA: TGCGCCAGCAGCCCGAGCTCTGGAAACACCATATATTTT.

This sequence joins TRBV7-2 and TRBJ2-1; 7 bases line up with TRBD2. The CDR3 extends over 13 amino acids. J gave up 5 bases and V 5 bases, and 3 bases lay outside the gene matches. The germline gives CDR1 SGHTA, CDR2 FQGNSA. The CDR3 DNA sequence: TGTGCCAGCAGCGACGGGACTAACAATGAGCAGTTCTTC. This gives the protein CASSDGTNNEQFF.

The rearrangement links TRBV14 to TRBJ1-2; the D is unclear. V lost 1 base, J lost 3 bases, and 12 bases lay in between. The length of the CDR3 is 15 residues. Looked up from germline, CDR1 is SGHDN and CDR2 is FVKESK. This chain's CDR3 is CASSQVGNPHYGYTF. The CDR3 DNA reads as TGTGCCAGCAGCCAAGTGGGGAATCCTCACTATGGCTACACCTTC.

The table lists this clone with a count of one. This rearrangement joins TRBV7-6 to TRBJ1-3; D not resolved. CDR1 is SGHVS and CDR2 is FNYEAQ in the germline V gene. Deletions cut 5 bases from V and 0 bases from J, with 11 bases between. The CDR3 is 15 amino acids. This CDR3 is CASSQTALSGNTIYF. CDR3 bases: TGTGCCAGCAGCCAAACAGCACTCTCTGGAAACACCATATATTTT. Full variable domain (outside the CDR3, taken from reference TRBV7-6 and TRBJ1-3): GAGVSQSPRYKVTKRGQDVALRCDPISGHVSLYWYRQALGQGPEFLTYFNYEAQQDKSGLPNDRFSAERPEGSISTLTIQRTEQRDSAMYRCASSQTALSGNTIYFGEGSWLTVV.

The V and J genes are TRBV9 and TRBJ2-3; perhaps D is TRBD1 or TRBD2 (5 bases each). Germline-derived CDR1 and CDR2 are SGDLS and YYNGEE. Trimming left V 4 bases short and J 5 bases short, with 17 bases between. The CDR3 contains 15 residues. The CDR3 protein is CASSLTGTQGDTQYF. The CDR3 DNA follows: TGTGCCAGCAGCCTTACCGGGACCCAGGGAGATACGCAGTATTTT.

The rearrangement joins TRBV19 to TRBJ2-7, with 9 bases lining up with TRBD2. With 3 bases clipped from V and 4 bases from J, the junction kept 7 bases outside the gene matches. The germline V gene has CDR1 LNHDA and CDR2 SQIVND (reference sequence). There are 15 residues in the CDR3. CDR3 protein: CASSMGASGIYEQYF. CDR3 nucleotides: TGTGCCAGTAGTATGGGGGCTAGCGGGATTTACGAGCAGTACTTC. Full variable domain (missing parts from reference TRBV19 and TRBJ2-7): DGGITQSPKYLFRKEGQNVTLSCEQNLNHDAMYWYRQDPGQGLRLIYYSQIVNDFQKGDIAEGYSVSREKKESFPLTVTSAQKNPTAFYLCASSMGASGIYEQYFGPGTRLTVT.

This chain uses TRBV5-1 with TRBJ2-3, with 10 bases aligning to TRBD1. The trim removed 0 bases at V and 1 base at J, leaving 2 bases unmatched. This CDR3 is 16 amino acids long. CDR1 and CDR2 (germline): SGHRS, YFSETQ. This CDR3 is CASSLDGTGGTDTQYF. The CDR3 DNA reads TGCGCCAGCAGCTTGGATGGGACAGGGGGCACAGATACGCAGTATTTT.

CDR3 DNA: TGTGCCAGCAGCTTAGGGGGGAGCGCGAACACCGGGGAGCTGTTTTTT. This codes for CASSLGGSANTGELFF. The J gene is TRBJ2-2, the V gene TRBV7-6, with D perhaps TRBD1 or TRBD2 (5 bases each). The CDR3 has 16 residues. CDR1 SGHVS and CDR2 FNYEAQ come from the germline V gene. The ends were cut back, 1 base at V and 0 bases at J, with 9 bases in the middle.

The genes are TRBV20-1 and TRBJ1-4; D remains unclear. The germline V gene has CDR1 DFQATT and CDR2 SNEGSKA (reference sequence). V gave up 3 bases and J gave up 4 bases, with 3 bases separating them. CDR3 length: 11 residues. CDR3 sequence reads: CSASYNEKLFF. The CDR3 bases are TGCAGTGCTAGCTATAATGAAAAACTGTTTTTT.

The genes are TRBV5-5 and TRBJ2-2; perhaps D is TRBD1 or TRBD2 (5 bases each). Germline V lookup: CDR1 SGHKS, CDR2 YYEKEE (reference sequence). Trimming removed 0 bases from V and 4 bases from J, with 16 bases in between. The CDR3 spans 17 residues. The CDR3 is CASSLVWGRAGTGELFF. CDR3 bases: TGTGCCAGCAGCTTGGTTTGGGGCAGGGCGGGCACCGGGGAGCTGTTTTTT.

The chain joins TRBV19 to TRBJ1-4, with unresolved D. V was trimmed by 6 bases and J by 0 bases, leaving 11 bases between them. Germline CDR1 LNHDA, CDR2 SQIVND (reference sequence). There are 15 residues in the CDR3. As DNA, the CDR3 is TGTGCCAGTAGGGGGAAGAGGGCAACTAATGAAAAACTGTTTTTT. Translating it yields CASRGKRATNEKLFF. Complete variable domain (other parts from reference TRBV19 and TRBJ1-4): DGGITQSPKYLFRKEGQNVTLSCEQNLNHDAMYWYRQDPGQGLRLIYYSQIVNDFQKGDIAEGYSVSREKKESFPLTVTSAQKNPTAFYLCASRGKRATNEKLFFGSGTQLSVL.

This clone was counted between two and nine times. The gene calls are TRBV6-5 and TRBJ1-2, with 7 bases identical to TRBD1. CDR1 and CDR2 (germline): MNHEY, SVGAGI. J gave up 2 bases and V 5 bases, and 2 bases lay outside the gene matches. The CDR3 is 13 residues long. This chain's CDR3 is CASSRQGNYGYTF. CDR3 DNA: TGTGCCAGCAGTAGACAGGGAAACTATGGCTACACCTTC.

The chain uses TRBV6-1 and TRBJ1-1; tentative D call: TRBD1 (6 bases). V lost 3 bases, J lost 0 bases, and 8 bases lay in between. Germline CDR1 and CDR2: MNHNS and SASEGT. The CDR3 is made up of 14 amino acids. DNA of the CDR3: TGTGCCAGCAGTGAGGGGGCCTTGAACACTGAAGCTTTCTTT. It yields the protein CASSEGALNTEAFF.